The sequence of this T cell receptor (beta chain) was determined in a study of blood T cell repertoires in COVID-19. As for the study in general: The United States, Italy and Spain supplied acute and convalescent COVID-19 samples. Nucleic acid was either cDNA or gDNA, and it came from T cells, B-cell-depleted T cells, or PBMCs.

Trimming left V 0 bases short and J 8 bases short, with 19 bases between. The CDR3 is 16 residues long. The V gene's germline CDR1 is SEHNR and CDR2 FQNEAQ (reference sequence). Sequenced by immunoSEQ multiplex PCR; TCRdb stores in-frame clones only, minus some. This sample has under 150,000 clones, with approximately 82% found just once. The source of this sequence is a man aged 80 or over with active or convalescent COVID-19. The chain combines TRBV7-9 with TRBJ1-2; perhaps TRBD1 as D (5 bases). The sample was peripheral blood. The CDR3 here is CASSLALQGGVEGYTF. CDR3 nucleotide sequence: TGTGCCAGCAGCTTAGCGCTCCAGGGAGGGGTGGAGGGCTACACCTTC.